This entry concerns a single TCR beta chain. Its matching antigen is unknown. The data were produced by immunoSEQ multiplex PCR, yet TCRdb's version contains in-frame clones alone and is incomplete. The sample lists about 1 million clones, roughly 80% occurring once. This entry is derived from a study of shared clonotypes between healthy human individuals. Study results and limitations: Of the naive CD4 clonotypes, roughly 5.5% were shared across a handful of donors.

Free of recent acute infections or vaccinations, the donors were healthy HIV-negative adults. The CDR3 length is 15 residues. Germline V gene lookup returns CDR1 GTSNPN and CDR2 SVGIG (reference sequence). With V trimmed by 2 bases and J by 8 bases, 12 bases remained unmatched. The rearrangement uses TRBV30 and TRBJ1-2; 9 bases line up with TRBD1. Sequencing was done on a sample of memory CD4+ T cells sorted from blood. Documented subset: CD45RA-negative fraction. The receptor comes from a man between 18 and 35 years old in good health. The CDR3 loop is CAWSPRDRVFGGYTF. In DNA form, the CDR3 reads TGTGCCTGGAGTCCCCGGGACAGGGTGTTTGGCGGCTACACCTTC.